A single sample is the source of the 22 T cell receptor beta chains below, sequenced in a study of T-cell memory formation after mild COVID-19. TCRdb re-derived calls from the 5' RACE reads in MiXCR, one entry per CDR3 protein. The table shows 250,000 to 400,000 distinct CDR3 sequences, with roughly 13% occurring only once. Material for sequencing was PBMCs or a T cell subset sorted from them (not recorded which). These receptor sequences come from a man between 18 and 35 years old who had mild COVID-19 (a few samples of this study predate the infection). Cell type and time point are not known.

This rearrangement joins TRBV6-2 or TRBV6-3 to TRBJ2-1, with D maybe TRBD1 (5 bases). Trimming removed 6 bases at V and 10 bases at J, with 13 bases between. There are 12 residues in the CDR3. The germline CDR1 and CDR2 sequences are MNHEY and SVGEGT. CDR3 amino acids: CASSPWGREQFF. The CDR3 DNA sequence: TGTGCCAGCAGCCCGTGGGGCAGGGAGCAGTTCTTC.

This chain links TRBV11-1 with TRBJ1-1; D perhaps matches TRBD1 (6 bases). Germline CDR1 and CDR2: SGHAT and FQDESV (reference sequence). V gave up 5 bases and J gave up 1 base, with 14 bases separating them. This CDR3 is built from 15 residues. CDR3 bases: TGTGCCAGCAGCAAAGCGACAGGAGGGAACACTGAAGCTTTCTTT. It yields the protein CASSKATGGNTEAFF.

This rearrangement joins TRBV6-2 or TRBV6-3 to TRBJ2-7; no firm D call. V was clipped by 0 bases and J by 2 bases, with 14 bases between them. The germline V gene has CDR1 MNHEY and CDR2 SVGEGT. CDR3 length equals 16 residues. CDR3 nucleotide sequence: TGTGCCAGCAGTTACTCTCCCGTGGACGGACCCTACGAGCAGTACGTC. It encodes CASSYSPVDGPYEQYV.

This clonotype was picked up a small number of times. The chain uses TRBV2 and TRBJ1-2; TRBD1 is a possible D gene (6 bases). CDR1 and CDR2 from the germline V gene are SNHLY and FYNNEI. The V end was cut by 4 bases, the J end by 4 bases, with 13 bases between. The CDR3 covers 14 residues. CDR3 sequence reads: CASSVVGGAYGYTF. CDR3 coding DNA: TGTGCCAGCAGTGTCGTGGGGGGGGCCTATGGCTACACCTTC.

V gene TRBV5-1 combines with J gene TRBJ2-5; 9 nucleotides line up with TRBD1. CDR1 and CDR2 (germline): SGHRS, YFSETQ. The CDR3 covers 15 residues. V shed 4 bases, J shed 2 bases, and the junction held 6 bases outside the gene matches. In DNA, the CDR3 is TGCGCCAGCAGCCCAACGACAGGGGGACAAGAGACCCAGTACTTC. This gives the protein CASSPTTGGQETQYF.

This chain connects TRBV7-2 to TRBJ1-3; weak D call: TRBD1 (5 bases). Germline lookup yields CDR1 SGHTA and CDR2 FQGNSA. There are 14 residues in the CDR3. Trimming took off 2 bases at V and 7 bases at J, with 12 bases between the two ends. The CDR3, as DNA: TGTGCCAGCAGCTTACGCCGGGGCCCTAACACCATATATTTT. Translation: CASSLRRGPNTIYF.

The table lists this clonotype with a few counts. This sequence joins TRBV7-2 and TRBJ1-1, with 8 bases identical to TRBD1. Per germline, CDR1 SGHTA and CDR2 FQGNSA. This CDR3 spans 14 amino acids. With 4 bases clipped from V and 5 bases from J, the junction kept 6 bases outside the gene matches. CDR3: CASSYRDRNTEAFF. The CDR3 DNA reads as TGTGCCAGCAGCTACCGGGACAGGAATACTGAAGCTTTCTTT. Full variable domain (missing parts from reference TRBV7-2 and TRBJ1-1): GAGVSQSPSNKVTEKGKDVELRCDPISGHTALYWYRQSLGQGLEFLIYFQGNSAPDKSGLPSDRFSAERTGGSVSTLTIQRTQQEDSAVYLCASSYRDRNTEAFFGQGTRLTVV.

This rearrangement joins TRBV5-1 to TRBJ2-7; 7 bases align to TRBD1. V lost 3 bases to trimming and J lost 3 bases; unmatched junction nucleotides: 6. This CDR3 is built from 14 residues. CDR1 is SGHRS and CDR2 is YFSETQ in the germline V gene. The CDR3 DNA reads TGCGCCAGCAGCTACAGGGGAGAAGGCTACGAGCAGTACTTC. Translation: CASSYRGEGYEQYF. Supplemented by reference TRBV5-1 and TRBJ2-7, the full variable domain reads KAGVTQTPRYLIKTRGQQVTLSCSPISGHRSVSWYQQTPGQGLQFLFEYFSETQRNKGNFPGRFSGRQFSNSRSEMNVSTLELGDSALYLCASSYRGEGYEQYFGPGTRLTVT.

The chain uses TRBV30 and TRBJ2-7, with a possible D match to TRBD2 (7 bases). Germline CDR1 reads GTSNPN; CDR2 reads SVGIG (reference sequence). CDR3 size: 11 residues. Between the trimmed V and J ends, which lost 3 bases and 7 bases, there was a span of 10 bases. The CDR3, as DNA: TGTGCCTGGAGGAGGGGGGGAGAGCAGTACTTC. This sequence encodes CAWRRGGEQYF. Full variable domain (rest looked up from reference TRBV30 and TRBJ2-7): SQTIHQWPATLVQPVGSPLSLECTVEGTSNPNLYWYRQAAGRGLQLLFYSVGIGQISSEVPQNLSASRPQDRQFILSSKKLLLSDSGFYLCAWRRGGEQYFGPGTRLTVT.

The J gene is TRBJ2-4, the V gene TRBV15; 7 bases map to TRBD1. Germline CDR1 reads LNHNV; CDR2 reads YYDKDF (reference sequence). V was pared by 2 bases and J by 4 bases, with 8 bases of the junction left unmatched. This CDR3 spans 16 amino acids. The CDR3 here is CATSRNIGTEKNIQYF. The CDR3 DNA reads as TGTGCCACCAGCAGAAACATAGGGACAGAGAAAAACATTCAGTACTTC. Full variable domain (missing parts from reference TRBV15 and TRBJ2-4): DAMVIQNPRYQVTQFGKPVTLSCSQTLNHNVMYWYQQKSSQAPKLLFHYYDKDFNNEADTPDNFQSRRPNTSFCFLDIRSPGLGDTAMYLCATSRNIGTEKNIQYFGAGTRLSVL.

This chain joins TRBV6-7 and TRBJ2-5; either TRBD1 or TRBD2 may supply D (5 bases each). TRBV6-7 is annotated as an ORF whose role is uncertain. CDR3 length equals 15 residues. V was trimmed by 6 bases and J by 2 bases, leaving 16 bases between them. The CDR3 DNA reads TGTGCCAGCAGCCACCGGGACCAGAGACAAGAGACCCAGTACTTC. This translates into CASSHRDQRQETQYF.

This clonotype has more than one count but fewer than ten. This sequence joins TRBV6-2 or TRBV6-3 and TRBJ1-5; possibly TRBD1 for D (6 bases). With 6 bases removed from V and 7 bases from J, the gap between germline ends came to 13 bases. Germline V CDR1 and CDR2: MNHEY, SVGEGT. The CDR3 covers 13 residues. CDR3 sequence reads: CASSLTGSQPQHF. CDR3 nucleotides: TGTGCCAGCAGCTTGACAGGATCCCAGCCCCAGCATTTT.

The chain joins TRBV4-1 to TRBJ2-7, with 8 bases fitting TRBD2. The germline V gene has CDR1 MGHRA and CDR2 YSYEKL. The trim removed 3 bases at V and 3 bases at J, leaving 7 bases unmatched. This CDR3 contains 15 residues. The DNA for the CDR3 is TGCGCCAGCAGCCACTTTGCGGGGGGTCTCTACGAGCAGTACTTC. It yields the protein CASSHFAGGLYEQYF.

This clonotype was observed a few times. The chain uses TRBV13 and TRBJ2-7, with 7 bases fitting TRBD2. After removal of 3 bases from V and 6 bases from J, the junction contained 5 bases not matched to a gene. The germline V gene encodes CDR1 PRHDT and CDR2 FYEKMQ (reference sequence). The CDR3 spans 13 residues. Here the CDR3 reads CASSFRRGIEQYF. DNA for the CDR3: TGTGCCAGCAGCTTTCGGCGGGGGATCGAGCAGTACTTC.

In nucleotides, the CDR3 is TGTGCCACGCGCGGGACGGCGGATCAGCCCCAGCATTTT. Translating gives CATRGTADQPQHF. The chain has TRBV10-3 and TRBJ1-5; possible D gene TRBD1, 5 bases. Germline CDR1 reads ENHRY; CDR2 reads SYGVKD. V was shortened by 10 bases and J by 5 bases, with 15 bases between the two germline ends. This CDR3 has 13 residues.

This clonotype was seen a handful of times. The chain links TRBV11-2 to TRBJ1-1; D is unresolved. Germline CDR1 and CDR2: SGHAT and FQNNGV. The CDR3 has 15 amino acids. V was trimmed by 0 bases and J by 2 bases, leaving 10 bases between them. The CDR3 bases are TGTGCCAGCAGCTTAGATCCGGACGGTAACACTGAAGCTTTCTTT. Protein sequence: CASSLDPDGNTEAFF.

The J gene is TRBJ1-6, the V gene TRBV5-1, with 11 bases identical to TRBD1. CDR1 is SGHRS, CDR2 YFSETQ, per germline. J gave up 8 bases and V 5 bases, and 12 bases lay outside the gene matches. CDR3 length equals 17 residues. Here the CDR3 reads CASRPAGTGGWDSPLHF. The CDR3 region has the DNA TGCGCCAGCAGGCCGGCCGGGACAGGGGGATGGGATTCACCCCTCCACTTT.

This clonotype has a handful of counts. This rearrangement joins TRBV29-1 to TRBJ2-3; no definite D call. Germline V gene lookup returns CDR1 SQVTM and CDR2 ANQGSEA. CDR3 length equals 13 residues. V lost 2 bases, J lost 5 bases, and 11 bases lay in between. The DNA for the CDR3 is TGCAGCGTTGAACCCGATCCGGGAGATACGCAGTATTTT. It specifies CSVEPDPGDTQYF.

There are a few counts of this clonotype. CDR3 DNA: TGCGCCAGCAGCCCCCTGGGTGGGACCACCGGGGAGCTGTTTTTT. This translates into CASSPLGGTTGELFF. The chain couples TRBV5-1 to TRBJ2-2; D tentatively reads TRBD1 or TRBD2 (5 bases each). V shed 4 bases and J shed 4 bases, with 14 bases lying between them. This CDR3 region has 15 residues. Germline V gives CDR1 SGHRS, CDR2 YFSETQ.

In its sample, this clonotype was seen a few times. The genes are TRBV7-2 and TRBJ1-6; D is uncertain. This CDR3 spans 15 amino acids. The V end was cut by 1 base, the J end by 7 bases, with 11 bases between. CDR1 and CDR2 from the germline V gene are SGHTA and FQGNSA. The CDR3 nucleotides read TGTGCCAGCAGCTTAGGCTTGGTGGACAATTCACCCCTCCACTTT. Its protein product is CASSLGLVDNSPLHF.

V usage is TRBV4-3 and J usage is TRBJ2-7; TRBD1 might be the D (6 bases). Deletions cut 1 base from V and 2 bases from J, with 12 bases between. Germline CDR1 is LGHNA and CDR2 is YSLEER. The CDR3 consists of 15 residues. CDR3 loop: CASSQGTESTYEQYF. The CDR3, as DNA: TGCGCCAGCAGCCAAGGGACAGAATCAACCTACGAGCAGTACTTC.

The rearrangement joins TRBV7-8 to TRBJ1-1; the D is unclear. The length of the CDR3 is 13 residues. Germline V gene lookup returns CDR1 SGHVS and CDR2 FQNEAQ. Trimming pared 5 bases from V and 5 bases from J, leaving 12 bases between. The CDR3 sequence is CASSGQQITEAFF. CDR3 coding DNA: TGTGCCAGCAGCGGTCAACAGATTACTGAAGCTTTCTTT.